This record concerns one T cell receptor beta chain sequence. In TCRdb, the 5' RACE reads were re-called with MiXCR into one record per CDR3 protein. The data contain hundreds of thousands of distinct CDR3 sequences, 10% to 15% of them singletons. This entry is derived from a study of identical twins. The germline V and J ends were trimmed by 7 bases and 0 bases, with 7 bases remaining between them. This CDR3 comprises 13 residues. These data are also associated with another study on yellow fever vaccine responses in identical twins.

This TCR was recovered from a woman between 18 and 29 years old in good health. The sequenced sample consisted of PBMCs. The gene calls are TRBV12-3 or TRBV12-4 and TRBJ1-3; unclear D gene. CDR3 bases: TGTGCCAGCACCACTCACTCTGGAAACACCATATATTTT. It codes for CASTTHSGNTIYF.